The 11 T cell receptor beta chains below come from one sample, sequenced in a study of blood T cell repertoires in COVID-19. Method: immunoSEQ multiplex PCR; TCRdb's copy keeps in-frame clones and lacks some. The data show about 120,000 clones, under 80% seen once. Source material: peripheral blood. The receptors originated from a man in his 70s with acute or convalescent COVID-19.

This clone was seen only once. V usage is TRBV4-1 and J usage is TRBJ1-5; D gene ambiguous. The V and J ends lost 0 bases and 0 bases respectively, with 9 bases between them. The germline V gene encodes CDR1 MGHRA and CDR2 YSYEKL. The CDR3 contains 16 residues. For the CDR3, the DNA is TGCGCCAGCAGCCAAGATGGGCAGCTTAGCAATCAGCCCCAGCATTTT. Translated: CASSQDGQLSNQPQHF.

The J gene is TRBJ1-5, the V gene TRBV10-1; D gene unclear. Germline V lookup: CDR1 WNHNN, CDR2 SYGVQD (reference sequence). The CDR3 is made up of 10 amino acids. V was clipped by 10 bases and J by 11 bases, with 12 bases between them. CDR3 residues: CATPNEAQHF. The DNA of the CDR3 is TGCGCCACCCCAAACGAGGCCCAGCATTTT.

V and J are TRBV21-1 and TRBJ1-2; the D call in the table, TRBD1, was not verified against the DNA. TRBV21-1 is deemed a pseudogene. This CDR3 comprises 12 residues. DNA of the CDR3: TGTGCCAGCAGCAAATTCTCAGATGGCTACACCTTC. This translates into CASSKFSDGYTF.

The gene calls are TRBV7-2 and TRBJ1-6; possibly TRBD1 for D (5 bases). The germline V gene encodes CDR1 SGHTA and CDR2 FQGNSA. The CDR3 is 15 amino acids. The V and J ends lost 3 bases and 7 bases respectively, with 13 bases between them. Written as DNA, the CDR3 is TGTGCCAGCAGCTTGTATCAGGGTGGCAATTCACCCCTCCACTTT. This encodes CASSLYQGGNSPLHF.

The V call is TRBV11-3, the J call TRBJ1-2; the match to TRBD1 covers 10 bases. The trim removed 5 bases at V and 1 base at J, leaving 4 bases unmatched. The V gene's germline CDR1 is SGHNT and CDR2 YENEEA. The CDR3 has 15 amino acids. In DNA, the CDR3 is TGTGCCAGCAGCCCCGGGACAGGGGTTAACTATGGCTACACCTTC. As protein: CASSPGTGVNYGYTF. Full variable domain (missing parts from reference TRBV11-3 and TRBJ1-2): EAGVVQSPRYKIIEKKQPVAFWCNPISGHNTLYWYLQNLGQGPELLIRYENEEAVDDSQLPKDRFSAERLKGVDSTLKIQPAELGDSAVYLCASSPGTGVNYGYTFGSGTRLTVV.

DNA for the CDR3: TGCGCCAGCAGTCAAAGGACAGGGTGGGCCGGGGAGCTGTTTTTT. It yields the protein CASSQRTGWAGELFF. The chain uses TRBV4-3 and TRBJ2-2, with 8 bases identical to TRBD1. Germline assignment: CDR1 LGHNA and CDR2 YSLEER. After removal of 6 bases from V and 6 bases from J, the junction contained 9 bases not matched to a gene. This CDR3 spans 15 amino acids.

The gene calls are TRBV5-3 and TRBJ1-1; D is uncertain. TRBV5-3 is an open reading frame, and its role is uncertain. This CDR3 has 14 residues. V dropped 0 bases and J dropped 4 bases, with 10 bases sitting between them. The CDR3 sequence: CARSLGRLVTEAFF. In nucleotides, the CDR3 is TGTGCCAGAAGCTTGGGCAGGCTGGTCACTGAAGCTTTCTTT.

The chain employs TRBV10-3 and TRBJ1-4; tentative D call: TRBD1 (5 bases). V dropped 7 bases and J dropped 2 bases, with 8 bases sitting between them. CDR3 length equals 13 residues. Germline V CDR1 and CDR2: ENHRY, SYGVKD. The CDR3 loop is CAIKGLTNEKLFF. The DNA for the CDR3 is TGTGCCATCAAGGGACTGACTAATGAAAAACTGTTTTTT.

CDR3 protein: CAWDRASQETQYF. The CDR3, as DNA: TGTGCCTGGGACAGGGCAAGTCAAGAGACCCAGTACTTC. This sequence joins TRBV30 and TRBJ2-5; TRBD1 aligns across 7 bases. CDR3 length equals 13 residues. V shed 5 bases, J shed 2 bases, and the junction held 5 bases outside the gene matches. The germline gives CDR1 GTSNPN, CDR2 SVGIG (reference sequence).

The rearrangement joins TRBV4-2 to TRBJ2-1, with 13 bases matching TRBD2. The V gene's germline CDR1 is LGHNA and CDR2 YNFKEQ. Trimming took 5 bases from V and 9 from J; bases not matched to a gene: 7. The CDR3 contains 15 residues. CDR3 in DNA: TGTGCCAGCAGCTCACTAGCGGGGGGGCCTGGTGAGCAGTTCTTC. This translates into CASSSLAGGPGEQFF.

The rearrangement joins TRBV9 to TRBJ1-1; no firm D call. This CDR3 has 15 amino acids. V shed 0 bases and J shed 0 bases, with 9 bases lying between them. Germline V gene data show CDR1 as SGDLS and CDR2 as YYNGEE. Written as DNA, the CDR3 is TGTGCCAGCAGCGTAGTCGCGGCTCTGAACACTGAAGCTTTCTTT. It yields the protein CASSVVAALNTEAFF.